The source of this TCR beta chain is a study of blood T cell repertoires in COVID-19. Measured with immunoSEQ multiplex PCR; TCRdb has only the in-frame clones, and not every one. This table has about 280,000 clones, approximately 78% appearing once. The germline V gene encodes CDR1 SGHNT and CDR2 YENEEA. The CDR3 length is 13 residues. V was clipped by 5 bases and J by 6 bases, with 11 bases between them. The sequencing input was PBMCs or T cells enriched from blood (not recorded which). The J gene is TRBJ2-4, the V gene TRBV11-3; D might be TRBD1 (6 bases). This receptor was obtained from a man between 40 and 49 years old who had been exposed to COVID-19. The CDR3 is CASSHTGRNIQYF. The CDR3, as DNA: TGTGCCAGCAGCCATACAGGGAGAAACATTCAGTACTTC.